These 9 T cell receptor beta chains originate from one sample sequenced in a study of blood T cell repertoires in COVID-19. Sequencing used immunoSEQ multiplex PCR; TCRdb keeps in-frame clones, though not all of them. The table has 110,000 to 150,000 clones, 84% seen once. The sample consisted of peripheral blood. These receptors came from a human donor in a cohort sampled during active COVID-19.

The chain joins TRBV9 to TRBJ2-3; the match to TRBD2 covers 8 bases. Germline trimming cut 4 bases from V and 1 base from J; bases unmatched to any gene: 5. CDR1 and CDR2 from the germline V gene are SGDLS and YYNGEE. The CDR3 loop spans 15 amino acids. This CDR3 reads CASSRKTSGTDTQYF. In DNA form, the CDR3 reads TGTGCCAGCAGCCGTAAGACTAGCGGCACAGATACGCAGTATTTT.

The V gene is TRBV7-2, the J gene TRBJ1-1; TRBD1 agrees at 7 bases. CDR1 SGHTA and CDR2 FQGNSA come from the germline V gene. The J segment lost 1 base and the V segment lost 6 bases, leaving 5 bases of the junction unmatched. This CDR3 has 14 amino acids. In DNA, the CDR3 is TGTGCCAGCAGATGGGGACAGACGAACACTGAAGCTTTCTTT. The encoded protein is CASRWGQTNTEAFF.

This chain uses TRBV4-1 with TRBJ2-1, with TRBD2 identical over 8 bases. With V trimmed by 4 bases and J by 9 bases, 8 bases remained unmatched. The CDR3 has 14 residues. Germline V CDR1 and CDR2: MGHRA, YSYEKL. The CDR3 sequence: CASSLIAGIGEQFF. The DNA of the CDR3 is TGCGCCAGCAGCCTCATAGCGGGAATAGGTGAGCAGTTCTTC.

The chain carries TRBV11-2 and TRBJ2-2; TRBD2 matches 9 bases. V was pared by 5 bases and J by 5 bases, with 9 bases of the junction left unmatched. Germline loops: CDR1 SGHAT, CDR2 FQNNGV. The length of the CDR3 is 16 residues. This CDR3 is CASSPRGSGGTGELFF. The CDR3 DNA reads as TGTGCCAGCAGCCCTCGGGGTAGCGGGGGTACCGGGGAGCTGTTTTTT.

As to this clone: Because it lacks the conserved phenylalanine or tryptophan at the end, this CDR3 is likely a read error. The DNA is left out, because the CDR3 cannot be placed on it with certainty; the CDR3 is given as TCRdb lists it. This chain uses TRBV4-1 with TRBJ1-2; TRBD1, the D gene given by the table, was not confirmed from the DNA. The CDR3 spans 14 residues, counting both ends. Germline CDR1 is MGHRA and CDR2 is YSYEKL. The CDR3 spells CASSHPGQANIPEI.

The rearrangement joins TRBV7-2 to TRBJ2-6; possibly TRBD1 for D (6 bases). The V gene's germline CDR1 is SGHTA and CDR2 FQGNSA. This CDR3 contains 16 residues. Trimming stripped 5 bases from V and 0 bases from J, with 11 bases between. CDR3 amino acids: CASSQGHFSGANVLTF. In nucleotides, the CDR3 is TGTGCCAGCAGCCAGGGACACTTCTCTGGGGCCAACGTCCTGACTTTC.

The chain carries TRBV29-1 and TRBJ2-3; 9 positions match TRBD2. The CDR3 runs to 13 residues. The V and J ends lost 5 bases and 2 bases, in that order; junction bases with no gene match: 2. Germline values: CDR1 SQVTM, CDR2 ANQGSEA. The CDR3 region is CSVLAGVTDTQYF. In DNA, the CDR3 is TGCAGCGTTTTAGCGGGAGTCACAGATACGCAGTATTTT.

The rearrangement uses TRBV6-1 and TRBJ1-2; D uncertain. Per the germline V gene, CDR1 is MNHNS and CDR2 is SASEGT. The CDR3 sequence is 15 residues long. The germline V and J ends were trimmed by 2 bases and 0 bases, with 10 bases remaining between them. The CDR3 sequence is CASSESGRPNYGYTF. The CDR3 bases are TGTGCCAGCAGTGAATCAGGCAGACCTAACTATGGCTACACCTTC.

This chain links TRBV11-3 with TRBJ2-5, with TRBD2 as a possible D gene (5 bases). The V end was cut by 3 bases, the J end by 5 bases, with 10 bases between. This CDR3 region has 13 residues. Germline V gives CDR1 SGHNT, CDR2 YENEEA. Written as DNA, the CDR3 is TGTGCCAGCAGCTTCGAGGGCGGGGAGACCCAGTACTTC. Amino acids: CASSFEGGETQYF.